This TCR beta chain is drawn from a study of shared clonotypes between healthy human individuals. Study-wide findings and caveats: Rarefaction analysis demonstrated incomplete sorted-subset sequencing notwithstanding large depth.

Germline V gene lookup returns CDR1 MNHEY and CDR2 SMNVEV (reference sequence). This CDR3 is built from 15 residues. V dropped 2 bases and J dropped 2; count of bases not matched to a gene: 4. This clone was counted once. Antigen: not known. Sequencing used immunoSEQ multiplex PCR; TCRdb keeps in-frame clones, though not all of them. The sample has roughly 2.5 million clones; 85% to 95% are singletons. This sequence originates from a man aged 18 to 30 in good health. The chain recombines TRBV27 with TRBJ2-7; 9 bases match TRBD1. Specimen: naive CD4+ T cells sorted from blood. Subset: CD45RA+ positively selected. Here the CDR3 DNA reads TGTGCCAGCAGTTTACTGGGACAGGGAACCTACGAGCAGTACTTC. This encodes CASSLLGQGTYEQYF.